These 8 T cell receptor beta chains were sequenced from one sample in a study of tumor and adjacent non-tumor tissue in lung cancer. This sample's RNA came from whole unsorted tissue. Three rounds of nested PCR, following a modified ARM-PCR protocol, produced the TCRbeta library. Each CDR3 protein is one row after TCRdb ran MiXCR on the multiplex PCR reads. The table has more than 85,000 distinct CDR3 sequences, 84% seen once. The source material was lung tumor tissue. The source is a man in his 70s with non-small cell lung cancer.

Notes on this clonotype: The conserved final phenylalanine or tryptophan is absent from the CDR3, which likely points to a read error. The chain links TRBV11-2 to TRBJ2-2; 9 nucleotides align to TRBD2. The CDR3 consists of 15 residues. The V and J ends lost 4 bases and 5 bases, in that order; junction bases with no gene match: 5. CDR1 is SGHAT, CDR2 FQNNGV, per germline. CDR3 nucleotides: TGTGCCAGCAGCTCCCTTGCGGGGGGGACCGGGGAGCTGTTTGTG. Translating gives CASSSLAGGTGELFV.

About this clonotype: The junction does not match germline at one end; this may be a read error. The chain recombines TRBV6-1 with TRBJ2-1; TRBD2 agrees at 8 bases. This CDR3 has 19 amino acids. Germline CDR1 MNHNS, CDR2 SASEGT. The CDR3 is CASSDPGGPELLAYNKQFF. In DNA, the CDR3 is TGTGCCAGCAGTGATCCGGGAGGGCCGGAGTTGCTCGCATACAATAAGCAGTTCTTC.

The chain carries TRBV4-3 and TRBJ2-6, with 9 bases matching TRBD1. The V gene's germline CDR1 is LGHNA and CDR2 YSLEER. Trimming at V came to 0 bases and at J to 0 bases, leaving 3 bases not matched to a gene. The CDR3 is made up of 18 amino acids. The CDR3 is CASSQEADRGSGANVLTF. CDR3 DNA sequence: TGCGCCAGCAGCCAAGAGGCGGACAGGGGCTCTGGGGCCAACGTCCTGACTTTC.

The sample holds many counts of this clonotype. The chain employs TRBV7-9 and TRBJ1-6; 9 bases are a match to TRBD1. The CDR3 is made up of 17 amino acids. V lost 5 bases to trimming and J lost 7 bases; unmatched junction nucleotides: 12. Germline-derived CDR1 and CDR2 are SEHNR and FQNEAQ (reference sequence). The CDR3 DNA reads as TGTGCCAGCAGCCGCCGGGACAGGGCCACTATAAATTCACCCCTCCACTTT. This encodes CASSRRDRATINSPLHF.

This clonotype was seen a handful of times. The junction shows a germline mismatch at one end, possibly a read error. This chain connects TRBV11-2 to TRBJ2-3; a possible D gene is TRBD2 (7 bases). The CDR3 is 17 residues long. Germline V gives CDR1 SGHAT, CDR2 FQNNGV. The CDR3 DNA reads as TGTGCCAGCAGCCCTAGACTAGCAGGGGAGCATCGAGATACCCAGTATTTT. Translation gives CASSPRLAGEHRDTQYF.

CDR3 region: CASTHEMGQPQHF. CDR3 DNA sequence: TGTGCCAGCACCCATGAGATGGGGCAGCCCCAGCATTTT. The chain carries TRBV14 and TRBJ1-5; D not certain. This CDR3 has 13 amino acids. Trimming removed 7 bases at V and 7 bases at J, with 14 bases between. The germline V gene encodes CDR1 SGHDN and CDR2 FVKESK.

The CDR3 spells CASSQDRAGAEYNGHFF. The CDR3, as DNA: TGCGCCAGCAGCCAAGACCGAGCGGGAGCTGAATACAATGGGCACTTCTTC. The chain couples TRBV4-3 to TRBJ2-1; 8 bases line up with TRBD2. After removal of 0 bases from V and 16 bases from J, the junction contained 20 bases not matched to a gene. There are 17 residues in the CDR3. Per germline, CDR1 LGHNA and CDR2 YSLEER.

This clonotype showed up just once. The junction shows a germline mismatch at one end, possibly a read error. J is TRBJ2-2 and V is TRBV6-1; maybe TRBD1 (6 bases). This CDR3 comprises 15 residues. CDR1 is MNHNS and CDR2 is SASEGT in the germline V gene. The CDR3 nucleotides read TGCGCCAGCAGCTTAGGGGGTGCGTACAGCGGGGAGCTGTTTTTT. It is translated as CASSLGGAYSGELFF.